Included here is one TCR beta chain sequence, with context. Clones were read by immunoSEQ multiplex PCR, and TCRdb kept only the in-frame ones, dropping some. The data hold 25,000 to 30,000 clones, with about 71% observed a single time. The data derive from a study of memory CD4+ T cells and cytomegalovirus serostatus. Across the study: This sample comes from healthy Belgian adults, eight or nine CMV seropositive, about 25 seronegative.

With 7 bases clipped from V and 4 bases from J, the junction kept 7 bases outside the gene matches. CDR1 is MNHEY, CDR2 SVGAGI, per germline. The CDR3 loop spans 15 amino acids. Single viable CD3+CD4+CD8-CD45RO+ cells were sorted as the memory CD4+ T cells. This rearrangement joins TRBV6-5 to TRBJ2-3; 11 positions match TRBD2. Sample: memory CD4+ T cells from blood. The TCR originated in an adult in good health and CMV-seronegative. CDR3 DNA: TGTGCCAGCACCCCTAGCGGGAGGAACGCAGATACGCAGTATTTT. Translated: CASTPSGRNADTQYF.